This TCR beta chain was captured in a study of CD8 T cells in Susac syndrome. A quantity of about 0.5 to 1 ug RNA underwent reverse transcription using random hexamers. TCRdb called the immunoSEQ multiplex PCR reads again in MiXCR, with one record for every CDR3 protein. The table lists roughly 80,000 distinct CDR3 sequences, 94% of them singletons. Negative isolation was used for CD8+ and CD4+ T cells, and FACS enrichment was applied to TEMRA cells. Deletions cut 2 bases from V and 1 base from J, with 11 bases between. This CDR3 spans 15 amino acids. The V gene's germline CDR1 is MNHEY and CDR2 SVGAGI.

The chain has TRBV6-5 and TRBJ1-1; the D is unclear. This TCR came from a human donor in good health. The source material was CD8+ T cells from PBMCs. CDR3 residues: CASSYRSDPNTEAFF. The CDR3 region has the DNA TGTGCCAGCAGTTACCGGAGCGACCCGAACACTGAAGCTTTCTTT.